This T cell receptor beta chain was identified during a study of T cells in Graves' hyperthyroidism and ophthalmopathy. The CDR3 length is 16 residues. V gave up 0 bases and J gave up 7 bases; unmatched junction bases: 9. CDR1 and CDR2 (germline): KGHDR, SFDVKD. PBMCs stemmed from around 9.3 ml fresh peripheral blood. Study results and limitations: The majority of expanded thyroid clonotypes above 0.001 also appeared in blood.

TCR beta CDR3 regions were amplified from RNA. HTBI primers drove first-round RT-PCR of the TCR CDR3. TCRdb fed the multiplex PCR reads into MiXCR, producing one record per CDR3 protein. Counted here are a few hundred thousand distinct CDR3 sequences, approximately 16% occurring once; the ten biggest clones make up around two fifths. This clonotype turned up a few times. Its antigen is as yet unknown. The genes are TRBV24-1 and TRBJ1-2, with 8 bases fitting TRBD1. The clonotype was recovered from a man aged 35-49 years with Graves' hyperthyroidism. The sequenced material came from blood. The DNA of the CDR3 is TGTGCCACCAGTGATTTGGGACAGGACAGGGTTGCTGGCTACACCTTC. It codes for CATSDLGQDRVAGYTF.